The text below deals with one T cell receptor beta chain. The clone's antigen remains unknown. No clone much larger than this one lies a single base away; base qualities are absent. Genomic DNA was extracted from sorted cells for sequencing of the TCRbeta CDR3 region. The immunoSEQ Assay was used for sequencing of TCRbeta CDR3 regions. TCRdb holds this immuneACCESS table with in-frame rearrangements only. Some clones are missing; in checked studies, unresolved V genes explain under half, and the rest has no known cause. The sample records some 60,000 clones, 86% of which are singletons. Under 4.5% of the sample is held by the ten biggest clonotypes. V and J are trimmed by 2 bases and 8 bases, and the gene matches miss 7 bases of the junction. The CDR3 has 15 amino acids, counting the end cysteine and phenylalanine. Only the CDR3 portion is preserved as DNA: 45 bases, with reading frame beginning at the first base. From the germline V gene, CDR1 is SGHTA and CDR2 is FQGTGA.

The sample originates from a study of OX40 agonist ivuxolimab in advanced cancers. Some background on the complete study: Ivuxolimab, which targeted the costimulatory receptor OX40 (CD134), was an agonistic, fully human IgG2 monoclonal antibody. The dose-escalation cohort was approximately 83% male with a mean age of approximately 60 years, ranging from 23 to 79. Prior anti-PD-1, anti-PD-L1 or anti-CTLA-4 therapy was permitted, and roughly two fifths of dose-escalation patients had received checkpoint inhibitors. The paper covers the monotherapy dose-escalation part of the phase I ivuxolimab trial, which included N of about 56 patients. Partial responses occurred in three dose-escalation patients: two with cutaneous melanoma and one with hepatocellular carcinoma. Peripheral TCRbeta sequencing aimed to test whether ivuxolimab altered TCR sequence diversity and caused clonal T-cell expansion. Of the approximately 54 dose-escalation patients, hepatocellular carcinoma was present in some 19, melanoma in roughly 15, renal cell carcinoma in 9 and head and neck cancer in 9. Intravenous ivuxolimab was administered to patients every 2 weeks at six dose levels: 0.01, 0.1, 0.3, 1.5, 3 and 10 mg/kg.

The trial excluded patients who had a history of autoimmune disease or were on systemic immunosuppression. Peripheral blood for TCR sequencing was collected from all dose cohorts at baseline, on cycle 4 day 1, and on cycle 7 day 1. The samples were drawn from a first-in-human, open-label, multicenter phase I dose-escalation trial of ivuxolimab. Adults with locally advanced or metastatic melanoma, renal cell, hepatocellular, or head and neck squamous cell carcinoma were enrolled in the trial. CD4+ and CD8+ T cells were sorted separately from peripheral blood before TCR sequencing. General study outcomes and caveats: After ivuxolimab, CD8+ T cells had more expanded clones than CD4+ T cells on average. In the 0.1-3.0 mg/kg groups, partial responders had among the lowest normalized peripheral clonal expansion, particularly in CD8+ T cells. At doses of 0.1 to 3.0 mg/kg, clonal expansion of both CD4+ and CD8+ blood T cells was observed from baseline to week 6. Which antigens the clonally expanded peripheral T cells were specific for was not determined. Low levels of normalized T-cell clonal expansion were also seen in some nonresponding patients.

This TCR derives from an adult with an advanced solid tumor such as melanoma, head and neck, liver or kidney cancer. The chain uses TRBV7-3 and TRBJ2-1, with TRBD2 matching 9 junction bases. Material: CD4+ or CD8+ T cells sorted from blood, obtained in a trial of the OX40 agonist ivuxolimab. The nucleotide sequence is TGTGCCAGCAGCTTATCAGCGGGGGGATTTCATGAGCAGTTCTTC. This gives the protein CASSLSAGGFHEQFF.